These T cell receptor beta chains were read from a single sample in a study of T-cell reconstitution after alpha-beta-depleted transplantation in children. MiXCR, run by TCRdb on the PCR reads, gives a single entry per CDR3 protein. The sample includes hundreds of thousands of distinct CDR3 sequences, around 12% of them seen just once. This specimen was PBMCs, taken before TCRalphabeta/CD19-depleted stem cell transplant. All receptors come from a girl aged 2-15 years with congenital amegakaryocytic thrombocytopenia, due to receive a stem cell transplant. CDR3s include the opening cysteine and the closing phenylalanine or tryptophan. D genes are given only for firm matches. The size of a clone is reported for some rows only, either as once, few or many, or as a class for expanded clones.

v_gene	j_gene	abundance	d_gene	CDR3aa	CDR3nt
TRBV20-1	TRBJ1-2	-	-	CSASKTDNYGYTF	TGCAGTGCTTCAAAGACAGACAACTATGGCTACACCTTC
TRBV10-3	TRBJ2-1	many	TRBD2	CAISEGPSGSYNEQFF	TGTGCCATCAGTGAGGGTCCCAGCGGGAGTTACAATGAGCAGTTCTTC
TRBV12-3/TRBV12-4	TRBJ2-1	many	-	CASSSIIEQFF	TGTGCCAGCAGTTCAATCATTGAGCAGTTCTTC
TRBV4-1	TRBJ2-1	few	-	CASSPKVPSVGEQFF	TGCGCCAGCAGCCCCAAGGTCCCTAGCGTGGGAGAGCAGTTCTTC
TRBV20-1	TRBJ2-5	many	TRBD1	CSARRDREETQYF	TGCAGTGCTCGACGTGACAGGGAGGAGACCCAGTACTTC
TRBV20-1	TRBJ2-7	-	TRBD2	CSALRGFEQYF	TGCAGTGCCCTGCGGGGGTTCGAGCAGTACTTC
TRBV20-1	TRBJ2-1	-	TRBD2	CSARDPGGGNEQFF	TGCAGTGCTAGAGATCCGGGAGGGGGCAATGAGCAGTTCTTC
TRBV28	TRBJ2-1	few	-	CASSFRPVAGLLNEQFF	TGTGCCAGCAGTTTTAGGCCCGTCGCGGGACTCCTTAATGAGCAGTTCTTC
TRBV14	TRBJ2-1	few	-	CASSLLGHNEQFF	TGTGCCAGCAGCCTATTGGGGCACAATGAGCAGTTCTTC
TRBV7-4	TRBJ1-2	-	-	CASTGDARAGYTF	TGTGCCAGCACCGGCGACGCCAGGGCTGGCTACACCTTC
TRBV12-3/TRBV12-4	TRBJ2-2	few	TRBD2	CASRPRTSGNTGELFF	TGTGCCAGCAGGCCACGGACTAGCGGAAACACCGGGGAGCTGTTTTTT
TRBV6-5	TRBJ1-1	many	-	CASSYSLLTTAEAFF	TGTGCCAGCAGTTACTCGTTATTAACAACGGCTGAAGCTTTCTTT
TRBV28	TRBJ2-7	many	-	CASSPRIRQESSYEQYF	TGTGCCAGCAGTCCTCGAATAAGACAGGAGAGCTCCTACGAGCAGTACTTC
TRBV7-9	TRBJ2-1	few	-	CASSPRLTGRNEQFF	TGTGCCAGCAGCCCTAGGCTAACGGGACGCAATGAGCAGTTCTTC
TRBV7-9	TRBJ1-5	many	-	CASSLGRNQPQHF	TGTGCCAGCAGTTTAGGTAGGAATCAGCCCCAGCATTTT
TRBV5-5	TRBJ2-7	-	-	CASSFNRERARTYEQYF	TGTGCCAGCAGCTTTAATCGGGAAAGGGCCCGTACCTACGAGCAGTACTTC
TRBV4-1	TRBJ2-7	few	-	CASSQRTNESYEQYF	TGCGCCAGCAGCCAAAGGACTAATGAGAGCTACGAGCAGTACTTC
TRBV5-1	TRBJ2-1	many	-	CASAGSGYNEQFF	TGCGCCAGCGCCGGAAGCGGCTACAATGAGCAGTTCTTC
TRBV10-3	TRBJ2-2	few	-	CAISESEGRDTGELFF	TGTGCCATCAGTGAGTCAGAGGGCAGGGACACCGGGGAGCTGTTTTTT
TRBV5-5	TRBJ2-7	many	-	CASSPTLYEQYF	TGTGCCAGCAGCCCAACACTATACGAGCAGTACTTC
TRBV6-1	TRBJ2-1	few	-	CASSERASPKHNEQFF	TGTGCCAGCAGTGAACGGGCTAGCCCCAAACACAATGAGCAGTTCTTC
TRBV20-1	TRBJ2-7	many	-	CSARESGLTYEQYF	TGCAGTGCTAGGGAGTCAGGATTAACCTACGAGCAGTACTTC
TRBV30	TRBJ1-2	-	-	CAWTSGAYGYTF	TGTGCCTGGACCAGCGGGGCCTATGGCTACACCTTC
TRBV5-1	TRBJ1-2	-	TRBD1	CASSRDRSTYGYTF	TGCGCCAGCAGCAGGGACAGGTCGACTTATGGCTACACCTTC
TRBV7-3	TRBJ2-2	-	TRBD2	CASSFEASGLTGELFF	TGTGCCAGCAGCTTTGAGGCTAGCGGACTCACCGGGGAGCTGTTTTTT
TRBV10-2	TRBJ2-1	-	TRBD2	CVSSLAGVNEQFF	TGCGTCAGCAGCCTAGCGGGGGTCAATGAGCAGTTCTTC
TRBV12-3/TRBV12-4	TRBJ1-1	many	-	CASGRGRILNTEAFF	TGTGCCAGTGGAAGGGGAAGGATACTGAACACTGAAGCTTTCTTT
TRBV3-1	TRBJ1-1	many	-	CASSLDPRSTEAFF	TGTGCCAGCAGCCTCGACCCGAGGAGCACTGAAGCTTTCTTT
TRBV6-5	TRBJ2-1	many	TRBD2	CASSYGVAGGSVQFF	TGTGCCAGCAGTTACGGGGTAGCGGGAGGGAGTGTGCAGTTCTTC
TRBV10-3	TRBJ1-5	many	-	CAISGGQVNQPQHF	TGTGCCATCAGTGGGGGGCAGGTGAATCAGCCCCAGCATTTT
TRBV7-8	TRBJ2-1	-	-	CASSLSPRRGTYNEQFF	TGTGCCAGCAGCTTGAGCCCCCGACGCGGAACCTACAATGAGCAGTTCTTC
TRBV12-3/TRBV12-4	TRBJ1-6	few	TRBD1	CASSLYRGNSPLHF	TGTGCCAGCAGTTTATACAGGGGAAATTCACCCCTCCACTTT
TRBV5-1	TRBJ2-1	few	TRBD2	CASSLVLAGGGYNEQFF	TGCGCCAGCAGCTTGGTACTAGCGGGAGGAGGGTACAATGAGCAGTTCTTC
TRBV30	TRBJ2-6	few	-	CAWSKRAGQLYSGANVLTF	TGTGCCTGGAGCAAACGGGCCGGGCAGCTTTACTCTGGGGCCAACGTCCTGACTTTC
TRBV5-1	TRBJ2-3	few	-	CASSTLEYGVGRERALDTQYF	TGCGCCAGCAGTACCCTTGAGTATGGTGTAGGACGGGAGAGGGCATTAGATACGCAGTATTTT
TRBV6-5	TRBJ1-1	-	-	CASSYSSPRRRNTEAFF	TGTGCCAGCAGTTACTCCTCGCCTCGGCGGCGGAACACTGAAGCTTTCTTT
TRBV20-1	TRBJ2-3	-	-	CSASRGADTDTQYF	TGCAGTGCTAGTCGTGGGGCTGACACAGATACGCAGTATTTT
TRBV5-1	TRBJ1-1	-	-	CASSPDGGSVSTRGSTEAFF	TGCGCCAGCAGCCCCGATGGCGGTTCGGTCTCGACAAGGGGTTCGACTGAAGCTTTCTTT
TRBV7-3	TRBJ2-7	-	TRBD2	CASSLSGLAGEYEQYF	TGTGCCAGCAGCTTAAGTGGACTAGCGGGAGAATACGAGCAGTACTTC
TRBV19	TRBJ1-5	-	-	CASSPPPTGSTQPQHF	TGTGCCAGTAGTCCACCCCCGACAGGCTCGACTCAGCCCCAGCATTTT
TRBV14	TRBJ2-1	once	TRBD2	CASSQGLANDEQFF	TGTGCCAGCAGCCAAGGACTAGCGAACGATGAGCAGTTCTTC
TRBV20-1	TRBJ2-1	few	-	CSAPPEGDEQFF	TGCAGTGCTCCACCCGAGGGGGACGAGCAGTTCTTC
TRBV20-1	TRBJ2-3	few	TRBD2	CSARGLAGRGDTQYF	TGCAGTGCTAGGGGACTAGCGGGGAGAGGAGATACGCAGTATTTT
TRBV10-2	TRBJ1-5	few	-	CASSEVGTTISNQHQHF	TGCGCCAGCAGTGAGGTGGGGACAACGATTAGCAATCAGCACCAGCATTTT
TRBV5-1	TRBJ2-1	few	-	CASGNTVTYNEQFF	TGCGCCAGCGGGAACACCGTCACGTACAATGAGCAGTTCTTC
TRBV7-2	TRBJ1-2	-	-	CASSLVPGEPSGYTF	TGTGCCAGCAGCTTAGTTCCGGGGGAACCGTCAGGCTACACCTTC
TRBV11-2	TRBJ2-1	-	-	CASSPLGPDTLNNEQFF	TGTGCCAGCAGCCCGTTAGGACCGGACACCTTAAACAATGAGCAGTTCTTC
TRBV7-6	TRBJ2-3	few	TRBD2	CASSTRLAGGVDTQYF	TGTGCCAGCAGCACGAGACTAGCGGGAGGAGTGGATACGCAGTATTTT
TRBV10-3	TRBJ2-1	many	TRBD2	CAISGEFRAGATGEQFF	TGTGCCATCAGTGGTGAATTTAGAGCGGGAGCTACCGGGGAGCAGTTCTTC
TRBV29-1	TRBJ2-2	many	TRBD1	CSGGQGTGELFF	TGCAGCGGGGGACAGGGCACCGGGGAGCTGTTTTTT
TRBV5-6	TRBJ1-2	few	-	CASSPRGTWLYGYTF	TGTGCCAGCAGCCCTAGGGGGACATGGTTATATGGCTACACCTTC
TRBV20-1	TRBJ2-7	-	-	CSARGTARSSYEQYF	TGCAGTGCTAGGGGGACCGCGCGAAGCTCCTACGAGCAGTACTTC
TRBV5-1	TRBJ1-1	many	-	CASSLAPFPMNTEAFF	TGCGCCAGCAGCTTGGCTCCGTTCCCTATGAACACTGAAGCTTTCTTT
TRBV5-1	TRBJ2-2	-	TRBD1	CASSLEQGALFAGELFF	TGCGCCAGCAGCTTGGAACAGGGGGCCCTCTTCGCCGGGGAGCTGTTTTTT
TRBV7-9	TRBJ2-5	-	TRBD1	CASMTGGETQYF	TGTGCCAGCATGACAGGGGGAGAGACCCAGTACTTC